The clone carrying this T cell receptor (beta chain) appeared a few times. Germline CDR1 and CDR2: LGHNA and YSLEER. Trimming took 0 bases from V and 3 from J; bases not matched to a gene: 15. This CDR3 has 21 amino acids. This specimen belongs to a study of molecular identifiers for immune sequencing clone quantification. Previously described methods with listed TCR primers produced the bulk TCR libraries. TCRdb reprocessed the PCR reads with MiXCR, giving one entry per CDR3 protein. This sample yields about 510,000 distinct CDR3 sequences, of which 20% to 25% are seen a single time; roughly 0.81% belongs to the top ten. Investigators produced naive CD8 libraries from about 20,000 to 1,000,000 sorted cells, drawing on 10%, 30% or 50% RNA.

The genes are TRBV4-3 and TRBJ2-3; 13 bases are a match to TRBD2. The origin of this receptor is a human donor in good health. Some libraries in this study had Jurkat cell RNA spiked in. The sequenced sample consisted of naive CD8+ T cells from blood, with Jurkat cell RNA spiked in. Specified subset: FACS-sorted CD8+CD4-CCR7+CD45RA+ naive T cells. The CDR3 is CASSQESVRLGTSGVTDTQYF. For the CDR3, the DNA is TGCGCCAGCAGCCAAGAAAGTGTCCGGCTCGGGACTAGCGGGGTTACAGATACGCAGTATTTT.